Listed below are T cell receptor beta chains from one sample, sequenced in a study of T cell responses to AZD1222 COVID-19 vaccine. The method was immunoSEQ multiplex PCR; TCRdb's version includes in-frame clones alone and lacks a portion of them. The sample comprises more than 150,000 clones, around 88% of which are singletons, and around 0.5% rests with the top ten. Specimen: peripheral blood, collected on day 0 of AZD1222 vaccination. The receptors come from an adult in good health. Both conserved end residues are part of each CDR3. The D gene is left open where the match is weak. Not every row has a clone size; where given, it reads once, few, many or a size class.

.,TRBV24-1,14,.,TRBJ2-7,TGTGCCACCAGTGAGGCAGGCCGTTTCGTAGGGCAGTACTTC,CATSEAGRFVGQYF
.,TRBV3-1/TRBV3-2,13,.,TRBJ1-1,TGTGCCAGCAGCCAAGCAAGCGGCACTGAAGCTTTCTTT,CASSQASGTEAFF
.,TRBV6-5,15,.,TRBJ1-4,TGTGCCAGCAGGCGGGTGGGGCTCAGTCAGGAAAAACTGTTTTTT,CASRRVGLSQEKLFF
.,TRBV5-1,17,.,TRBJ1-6,TGCGCCAGCAGCTTGGGCGCGACTGGGGTTGATAATTCACCCCTCCACTTT,CASSLGATGVDNSPLHF
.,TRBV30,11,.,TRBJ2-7,TGTGCCTGGACCACTACGCAAAGAAGGCACTTC,CAWTTTQRRHF
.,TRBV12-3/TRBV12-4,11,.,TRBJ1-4,TGTGCCAGCAGGAACAATGAAAAACTGTTTTTT,CASRNNEKLFF
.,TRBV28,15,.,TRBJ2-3,TGTGCCAGCAGTTTATTGGCTAGCAAGGGGGATACGCAGTATTTT,CASSLLASKGDTQYF
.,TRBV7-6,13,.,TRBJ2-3,TGTGCCAGCAGCAACGTCGCCACAGATACGCAGTATTTT,CASSNVATDTQYF
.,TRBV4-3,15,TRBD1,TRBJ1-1,TGCGCCAGCAGCCAAGGGACAGGAACCGACACTGAAGCTTTCTTT,CASSQGTGTDTEAFF
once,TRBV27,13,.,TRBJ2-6,TGTGCCAGCACCCTCTCTGGGGCCAACGTCCTGACTTTC,CASTLSGANVLTF
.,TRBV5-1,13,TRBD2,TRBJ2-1,TGCGCCAGCAGCTTGGTGTTAGCGGGAAAGCAGTTCTTC,CASSLVLAGKQFF
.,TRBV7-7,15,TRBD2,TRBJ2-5,TGTGCTAGCAGTAGACTAGCGGGAGTGGCAGAGACCCAGTACTTC,CASSRLAGVAETQYF
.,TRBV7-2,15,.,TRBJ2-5,TGTGCCAGCAGCTTCGCAGGGGGGCCCCAAGAGACCCAGTACTTC,CASSFAGGPQETQYF
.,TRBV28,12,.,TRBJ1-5,TGTGCCAGCAGTATCCCATATCAGCCCCAGCATTTT,CASSIPYQPQHF
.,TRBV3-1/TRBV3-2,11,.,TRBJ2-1,TGTGCCAGCAGCAGGGATTACGTGCAGTTCTTC,CASSRDYVQFF
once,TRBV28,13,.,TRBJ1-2,TGTGCCAGCAGCTGGGCTGGTCGCTATGGCTACACCTTC,CASSWAGRYGYTF
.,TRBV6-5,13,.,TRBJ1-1,TGTGCCAGCAGTTATTACAGGCTGTCTGAAGCTTTCTTT,CASSYYRLSEAFF
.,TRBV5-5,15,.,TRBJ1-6,TGTGCCAGCAGCTTGCTGGGAGGGGGAAATTCACCCCTCCACTTT,CASSLLGGGNSPLHF
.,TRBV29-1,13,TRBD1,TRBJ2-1,TGCAGCGTTGAGGGCCCAGGGGGTAATGAGCAGTTCTTC,CSVEGPGGNEQFF
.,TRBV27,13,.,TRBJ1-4,TGTGCCAGCAGTCCCATCACTAATGAAAAACTGTTTTTT,CASSPITNEKLFF
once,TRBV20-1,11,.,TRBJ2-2,TGCAGTGCTTTCTTACTTCGGGAGCTGTTTTTT,CSAFLLRELFF
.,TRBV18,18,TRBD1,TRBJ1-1,TGTGCCAGCTCACCCAATGAGGGGGCCAGGTCCCTGAACACTGAAGCTTTCTTT,CASSPNEGARSLNTEAFF
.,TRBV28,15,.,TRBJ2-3,TGTGCCAGCAGTTTATTTCGGACCCGCACAGATACGCAGTATTTT,CASSLFRTRTDTQYF
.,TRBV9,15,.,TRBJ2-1,TGTGCCAGCAGCGGGGGGAGTCGGAGCTACAATGAGCAGTTCTTC,CASSGGSRSYNEQFF